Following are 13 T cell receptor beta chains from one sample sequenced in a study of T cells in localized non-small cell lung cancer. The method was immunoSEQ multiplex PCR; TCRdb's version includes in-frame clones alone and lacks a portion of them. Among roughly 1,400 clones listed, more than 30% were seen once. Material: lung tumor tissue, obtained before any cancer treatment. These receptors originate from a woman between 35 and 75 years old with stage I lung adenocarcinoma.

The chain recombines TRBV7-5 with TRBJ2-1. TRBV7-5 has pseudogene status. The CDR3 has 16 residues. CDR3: CASSLSGGGSYNEQFF. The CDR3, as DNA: TGTGCCAGCAGCTTGAGTGGAGGGGGCTCCTACAATGAGCAGTTCTTC.

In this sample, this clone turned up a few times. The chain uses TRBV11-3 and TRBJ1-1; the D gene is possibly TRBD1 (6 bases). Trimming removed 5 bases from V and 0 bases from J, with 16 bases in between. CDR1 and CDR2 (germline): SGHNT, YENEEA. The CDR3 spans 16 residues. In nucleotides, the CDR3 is TGTGCCAGCAGCCAGGGGCAGGGGTCCATGAACACTGAAGCTTTCTTT. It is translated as CASSQGQGSMNTEAFF.

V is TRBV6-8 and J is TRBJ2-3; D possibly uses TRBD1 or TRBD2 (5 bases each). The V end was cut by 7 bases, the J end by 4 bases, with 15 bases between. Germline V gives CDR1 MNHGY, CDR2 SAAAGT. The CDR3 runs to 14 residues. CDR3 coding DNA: TGTGCCAGCACCACCGAGGGGTTCCCAGATACGCAGTATTTT. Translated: CASTTEGFPDTQYF.

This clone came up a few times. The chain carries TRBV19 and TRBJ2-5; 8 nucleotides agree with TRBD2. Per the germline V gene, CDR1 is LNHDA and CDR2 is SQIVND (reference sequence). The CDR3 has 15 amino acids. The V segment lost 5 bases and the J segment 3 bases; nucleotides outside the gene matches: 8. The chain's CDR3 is CASSQTSVRKETQYF. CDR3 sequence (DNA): TGTGCCAGTAGTCAGACTAGCGTAAGGAAAGAGACCCAGTACTTC.

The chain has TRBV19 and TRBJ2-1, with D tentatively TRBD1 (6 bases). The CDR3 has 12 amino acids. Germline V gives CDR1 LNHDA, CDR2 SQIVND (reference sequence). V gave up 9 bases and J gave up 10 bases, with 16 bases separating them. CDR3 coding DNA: TGTGCCAGCGCAGGGGAGCAAGGAGAGCAGTTCTTC. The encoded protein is CASAGEQGEQFF.

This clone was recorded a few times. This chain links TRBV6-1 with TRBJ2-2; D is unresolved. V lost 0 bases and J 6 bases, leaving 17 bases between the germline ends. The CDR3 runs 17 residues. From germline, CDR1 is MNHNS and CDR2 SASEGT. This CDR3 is CASSEALKGFGSGELFF. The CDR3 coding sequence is TGTGCCAGCAGTGAAGCGCTTAAGGGATTTGGCTCCGGGGAGCTGTTTTTT.

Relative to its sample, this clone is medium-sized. The CDR3: CASSFVRGEAYEQYF. In DNA form, the CDR3 reads TGTGCCAGCAGCTTTGTACGGGGGGAGGCCTACGAGCAGTACTTC. This chain uses TRBV11-3 with TRBJ2-7; 7 nucleotides align to TRBD2. CDR1 and CDR2 from the germline V gene are SGHNT and YENEEA. Trimming at V came to 3 bases and at J to 2 bases, leaving 7 bases not matched to a gene. This CDR3 has 15 amino acids.

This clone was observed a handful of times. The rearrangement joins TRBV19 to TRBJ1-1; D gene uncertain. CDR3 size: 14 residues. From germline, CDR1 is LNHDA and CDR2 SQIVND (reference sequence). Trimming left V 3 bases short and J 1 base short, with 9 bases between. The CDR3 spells CASSISSPNTEAFF. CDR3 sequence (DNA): TGTGCCAGTAGTATTTCCTCCCCGAACACTGAAGCTTTCTTT.

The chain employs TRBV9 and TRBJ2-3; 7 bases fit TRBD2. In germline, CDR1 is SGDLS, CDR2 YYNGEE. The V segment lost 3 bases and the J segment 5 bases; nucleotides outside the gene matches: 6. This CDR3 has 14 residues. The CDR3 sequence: CASSEREGEDTQYF. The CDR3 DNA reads TGTGCCAGCAGCGAAAGGGAGGGAGAAGATACGCAGTATTTT. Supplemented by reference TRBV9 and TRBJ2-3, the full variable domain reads DSGVTQTPKHLITATGQRVTLRCSPRSGDLSVYWYQQSLDQGLQFLIQYYNGEERAKGNILERFSAQQFPDLHSELNLSSLELGDSALYFCASSEREGEDTQYFGPGTRLTVL.

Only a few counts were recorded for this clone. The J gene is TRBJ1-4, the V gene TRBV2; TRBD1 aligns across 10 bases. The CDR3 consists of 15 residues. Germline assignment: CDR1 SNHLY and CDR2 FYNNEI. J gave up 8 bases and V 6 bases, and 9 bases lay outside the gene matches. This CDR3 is CASSTGQGVGEKLFF. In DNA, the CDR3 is TGTGCCAGCAGCACCGGACAGGGGGTAGGGGAAAAACTGTTTTTT. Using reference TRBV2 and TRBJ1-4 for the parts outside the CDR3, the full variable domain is EPEVTQTPSHQVTQMGQEVILRCVPISNHLYFYWYRQILGQKVEFLVSFYNNEISEKSEIFDDQFSVERPDGSNFTLKIRSTKLEDSAMYFCASSTGQGVGEKLFFGSGTQLSVL.

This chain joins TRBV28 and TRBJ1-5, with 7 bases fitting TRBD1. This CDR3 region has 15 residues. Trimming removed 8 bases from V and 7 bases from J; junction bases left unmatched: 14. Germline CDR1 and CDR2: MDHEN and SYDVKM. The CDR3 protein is CASDAGQARRQPQHF. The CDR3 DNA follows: TGTGCCAGCGACGCCGGACAGGCCCGGAGGCAGCCCCAGCATTTT.

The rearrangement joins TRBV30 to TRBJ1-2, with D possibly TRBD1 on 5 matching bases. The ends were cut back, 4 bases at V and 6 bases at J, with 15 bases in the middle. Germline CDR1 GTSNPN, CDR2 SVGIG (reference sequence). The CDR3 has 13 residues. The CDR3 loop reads CAWNLGQGDGYTF. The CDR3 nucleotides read TGTGCCTGGAACCTGGGGCAGGGAGATGGCTACACCTTC.

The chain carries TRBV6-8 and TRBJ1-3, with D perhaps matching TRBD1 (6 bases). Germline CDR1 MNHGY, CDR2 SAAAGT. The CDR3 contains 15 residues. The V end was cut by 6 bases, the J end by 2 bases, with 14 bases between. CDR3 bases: TGTGCCAGCAGCTATCAGGGGACAACTGGAAACACCATATATTTT. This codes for CASSYQGTTGNTIYF.